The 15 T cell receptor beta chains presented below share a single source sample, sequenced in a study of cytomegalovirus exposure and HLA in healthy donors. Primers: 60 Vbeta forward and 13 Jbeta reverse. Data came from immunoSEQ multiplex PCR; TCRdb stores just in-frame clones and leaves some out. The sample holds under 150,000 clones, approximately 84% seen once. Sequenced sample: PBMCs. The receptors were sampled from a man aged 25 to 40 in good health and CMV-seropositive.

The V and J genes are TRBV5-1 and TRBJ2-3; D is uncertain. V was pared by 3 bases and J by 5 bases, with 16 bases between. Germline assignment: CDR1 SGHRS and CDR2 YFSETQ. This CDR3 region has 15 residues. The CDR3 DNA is TGCGCCAGCAGCTCCACCGGGTCACCTTTAGATACGCAGTATTTT. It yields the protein CASSSTGSPLDTQYF.

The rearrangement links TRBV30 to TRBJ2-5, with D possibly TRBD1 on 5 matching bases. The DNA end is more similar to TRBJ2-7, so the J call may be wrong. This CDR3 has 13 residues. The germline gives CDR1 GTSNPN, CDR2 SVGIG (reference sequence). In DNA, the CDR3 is TGTGCCTGGAGTGTCGACAGATCCTACGAGCAGTACTTC. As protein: CAWSVDRSYEQYF.

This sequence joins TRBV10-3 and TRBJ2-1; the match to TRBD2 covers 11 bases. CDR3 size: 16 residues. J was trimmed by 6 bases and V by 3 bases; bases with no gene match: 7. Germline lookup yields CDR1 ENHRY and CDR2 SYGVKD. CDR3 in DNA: TGTGCCATCAGTGAAAGTGCTAGCGGGAGGTCCAATGAGCAGTTCTTC. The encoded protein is CAISESASGRSNEQFF.

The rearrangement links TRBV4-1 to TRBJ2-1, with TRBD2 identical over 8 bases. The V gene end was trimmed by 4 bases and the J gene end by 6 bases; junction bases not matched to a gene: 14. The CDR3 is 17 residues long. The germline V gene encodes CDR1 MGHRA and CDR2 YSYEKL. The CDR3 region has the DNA TGCGCCAGCAGCCGTACTCTAGCGGGCCTCCTGGGCAATGAGCAGTTCTTC. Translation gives CASSRTLAGLLGNEQFF.

The DNA of the CDR3 is TGTGCCAGCAGCCAAGATCCCGATCGGGGCTACACCTTC. Translated, it gives CASSQDPDRGYTF. The chain employs TRBV4-2 and TRBJ1-2; D unclear. Germline assignment: CDR1 LGHNA and CDR2 YNFKEQ. V lost 0 bases and J lost 8, with 10 bases in between. The length of the CDR3 is 13 residues.

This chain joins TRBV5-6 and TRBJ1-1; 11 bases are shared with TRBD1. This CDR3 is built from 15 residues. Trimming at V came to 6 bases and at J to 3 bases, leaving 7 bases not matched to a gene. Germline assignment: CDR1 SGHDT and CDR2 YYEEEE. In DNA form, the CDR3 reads TGTGCCAGCAACGGACAGGGGGCAAGGCACACTGAAGCTTTCTTT. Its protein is CASNGQGARHTEAFF.

CDR3 bases: TGTGCCAGCAGCGTAGCAAGTAGCCTAGCGAGTTACAATGAGCAGTTCTTC. Translating gives CASSVASSLASYNEQFF. The rearrangement joins TRBV9 to TRBJ2-1, with D possibly being TRBD2 (6 bases). This CDR3 contains 17 residues. The V gene's germline CDR1 is SGDLS and CDR2 YYNGEE. V was cut by 0 bases and J by 4 bases, with 17 bases left in between. The full variable domain, rest sourced from reference TRBV9 and TRBJ2-1, is DSGVTQTPKHLITATGQRVTLRCSPRSGDLSVYWYQQSLDQGLQFLIQYYNGEERAKGNILERFSAQQFPDLHSELNLSSLELGDSALYFCASSVASSLASYNEQFFGPGTRLTVL.

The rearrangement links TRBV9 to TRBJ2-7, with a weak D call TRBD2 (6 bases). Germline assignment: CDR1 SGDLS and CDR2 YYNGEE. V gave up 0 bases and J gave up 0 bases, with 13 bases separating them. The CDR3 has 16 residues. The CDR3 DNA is TGTGCCAGCAGCGTAGATGTCGGGCGGGGCTCCTACGAGCAGTACTTC. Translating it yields CASSVDVGRGSYEQYF. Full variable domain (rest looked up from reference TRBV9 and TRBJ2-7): DSGVTQTPKHLITATGQRVTLRCSPRSGDLSVYWYQQSLDQGLQFLIQYYNGEERAKGNILERFSAQQFPDLHSELNLSSLELGDSALYFCASSVDVGRGSYEQYFGPGTRLTVT.

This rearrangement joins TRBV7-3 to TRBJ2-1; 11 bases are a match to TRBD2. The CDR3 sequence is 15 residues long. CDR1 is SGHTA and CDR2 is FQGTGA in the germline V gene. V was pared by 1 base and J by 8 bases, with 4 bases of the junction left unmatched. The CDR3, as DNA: TGTGCCAGCAGCTTAAAGACTAGCGGGATGGATGAGCAGTTCTTC. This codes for CASSLKTSGMDEQFF.

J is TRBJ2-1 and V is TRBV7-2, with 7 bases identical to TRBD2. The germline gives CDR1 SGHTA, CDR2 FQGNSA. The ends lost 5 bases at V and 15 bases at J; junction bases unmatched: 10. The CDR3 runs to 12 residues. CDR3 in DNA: TGTGCCAGCAGCGTCCCGGGACTACCGGCGTTCTTC. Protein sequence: CASSVPGLPAFF.

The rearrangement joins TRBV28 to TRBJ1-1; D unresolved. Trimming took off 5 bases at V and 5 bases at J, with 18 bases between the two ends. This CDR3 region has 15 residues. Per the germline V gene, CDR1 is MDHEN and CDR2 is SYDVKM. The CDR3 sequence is CASSPLGTGKTEAFF. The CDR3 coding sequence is TGTGCCAGCAGTCCGTTGGGAACGGGGAAGACTGAAGCTTTCTTT.

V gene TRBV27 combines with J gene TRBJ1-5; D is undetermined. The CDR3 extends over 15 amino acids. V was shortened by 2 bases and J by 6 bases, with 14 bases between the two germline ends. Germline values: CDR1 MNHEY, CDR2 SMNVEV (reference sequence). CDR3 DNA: TGTGCCAGCAGTTTAGCCGGGGAGGAGAGTCAGCCCCAGCATTTT. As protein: CASSLAGEESQPQHF.

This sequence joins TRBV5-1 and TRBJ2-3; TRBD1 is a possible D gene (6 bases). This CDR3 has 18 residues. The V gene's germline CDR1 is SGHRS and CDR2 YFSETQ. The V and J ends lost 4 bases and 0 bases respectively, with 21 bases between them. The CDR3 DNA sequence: TGCGCCAGCAGCCACCAGATACGACAGGTCCTAAGCACAGATACGCAGTATTTT. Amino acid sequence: CASSHQIRQVLSTDTQYF.

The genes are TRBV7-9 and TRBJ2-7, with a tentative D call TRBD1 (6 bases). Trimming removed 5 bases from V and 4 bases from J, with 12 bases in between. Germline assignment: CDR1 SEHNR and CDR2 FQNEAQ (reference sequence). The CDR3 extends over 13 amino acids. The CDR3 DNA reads TGTGCCAGCAGCCATACAGGGTTATACGAGCAGTACTTC. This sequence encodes CASSHTGLYEQYF. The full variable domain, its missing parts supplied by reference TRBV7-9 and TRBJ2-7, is DTGVSQNPRHKITKRGQNVTFRCDPISEHNRLYWYRQTLGQGPEFLTYFQNEAQLEKSRLLSDRFSAERPKGSFSTLEIQRTEQGDSAMYLCASSHTGLYEQYFGPGTRLTVT.

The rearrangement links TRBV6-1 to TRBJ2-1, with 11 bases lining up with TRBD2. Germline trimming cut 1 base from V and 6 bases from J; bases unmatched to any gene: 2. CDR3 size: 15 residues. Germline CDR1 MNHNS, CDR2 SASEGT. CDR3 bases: TGTGCCAGCAGTGAAGAAGGACTAGCGGGCAATGAGCAGTTCTTC. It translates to CASSEEGLAGNEQFF.